This is a list of T cell receptor beta chains from one sample in a study of cytomegalovirus exposure and HLA in healthy donors. Produced via immunoSEQ multiplex PCR; TCRdb's table is partial and in-frame only. Seen here are over 200,000 clones, roughly 82% observed once, and the top ten hold 5% to 6%. The sequenced sample was PBMCs. These receptors originate from a woman between 40 and 50 years old in good health and CMV-seropositive. The CDR3 runs from the conserved cysteine through the conserved F or W. Each record gives: D gene, J gene, V gene, clone size, CDR3 DNA, CDR3 protein. A D gene is named only where the DNA matches it firmly. Clone size is shown for a subset of rows, as once, few, many or a class of expanded clone.

>.|TRBJ1-4|TRBV9|.
TGTGCCAGCAGCGCCTTGGGCCAGCCCAACGAAAAACTGTTTTTT
CASSALGQPNEKLFF
>.|TRBJ2-3|TRBV4-2|.
TGTGCCAGCAGCCAAGATGGTAGCAGCGGCATTAGCACAGATACGCAGTATTTT
CASSQDGSSGISTDTQYF
>.|TRBJ2-5|TRBV7-8|few
TGTGCCAGCAGCTTAGGGAGGGGAAGTGGGGCGGCCCAAGAGACCCAGTACTTC
CASSLGRGSGAAQETQYF
>.|TRBJ1-2|TRBV4-1|.
TGCGCCAGCAGCCAAGTCCTCGTAGGGGGAGGCTACACCTTC
CASSQVLVGGGYTF
>.|TRBJ2-7|TRBV7-8|.
TGTGCCAGCAGCGGGCAGAACTACGAGCAGTACTTC
CASSGQNYEQYF
>TRBD1|TRBJ1-1|TRBV25-1|few
TGTGCCAGCACCCACGACAGGGGAGCTAAAGCTTTCTTT
CASTHDRGAKAFF
>TRBD2|TRBJ2-1|TRBV29-1|.
TGCAGCGTTCTCGGGACTAGCAGTAAACCCAATGAGCAGTTCTTC
CSVLGTSSKPNEQFF
>.|TRBJ2-1|TRBV18|.
TGTGCCAGCTCACCTTTCTTGGGACACGGAAAACCCACTAGCTCCTACAATGAGCAGTTCTTC
CASSPFLGHGKPTSSYNEQFF
>.|TRBJ2-3|TRBV11-2|.
TGTGCCAGCAGCGGACCGGGGTCGCAGTATTTT
CASSGPGSQYF
>TRBD1|TRBJ2-3|TRBV18|.
TGTGCCAGCTCACCTATAATGGGACAGCCCACAGATACGCAGTATTTT
CASSPIMGQPTDTQYF
>TRBD1|TRBJ1-3|TRBV5-1|.
TGCGCCAGCAGCTTGCTCCCTCCGGGACAGAGAGGAAACACCATATATTTT
CASSLLPPGQRGNTIYF
>TRBD2|TRBJ2-5|TRBV5-1|.
TGCGCCAGCAGCTTGGTTACTAGCGGGAGTGAGACCCAGTACTTC
CASSLVTSGSETQYF
>.|TRBJ1-1|TRBV6-1|.
TGTGCCTGTTCTTCGGACAGTATGAACACTGAAGCTTTCTTT
CACSSDSMNTEAFF
>.|TRBJ2-7|TRBV5-1|.
TGCGCCAGCAGGGTTGGACACATTGACTCCTACGAGCAGTACTTC
CASRVGHIDSYEQYF
>.|TRBJ1-4|TRBV5-1|.
TGCGCCAGCAGCTTGGCCCCTAGGGCGGGGGAAAAACTGTTTTTT
CASSLAPRAGEKLFF
>TRBD2|TRBJ2-5|TRBV10-3|.
TGTGCCATCAGTGAGTCAAGCGGGGGGGGCCAAGAGACCCAGTACTTC
CAISESSGGGQETQYF
>.|TRBJ2-7|TRBV7-9|.
TGTGCCAGCAGCCCAAGGGGCCTGGCGCCCTTCTCCTACGAGCAGTACTTC
CASSPRGLAPFSYEQYF
>TRBD1|TRBJ1-6|TRBV2|.
TGTGCCAGCAGTCATTGGACAGGGGGCGCCTATAATTCACCCCTCCACTTT
CASSHWTGGAYNSPLHF
>TRBD2|TRBJ2-3|TRBV7-3|few
TGTGCCAGCAGCTTAACTAGCGGGAGAGGAGATACGCAGTATTTT
CASSLTSGRGDTQYF
>.|TRBJ1-1|TRBV11-2|.
TGTGCCAGCAGCTTAGAGTCCAGGGGCGTTGACAACACTGAAGCTTTCTTT
CASSLESRGVDNTEAFF
>TRBD1|TRBJ1-2|TRBV19|.
TGTGCCAGCCGGGGACAGGAAAACTATGGCTACACCTTC
CASRGQENYGYTF
>TRBD2|TRBJ2-3|TRBV30|.
TGTGCCTGGAGTGTACAAGCGGGAGGCACAGATACGCAGTATTTT
CAWSVQAGGTDTQYF
>.|TRBJ2-3|TRBV7-2|once
TGTGCCAGCAGCTTAGCTCAGACTTGGGTGTGG
CASSLAQTWVW
>.|TRBJ1-1|TRBV4-1|.
TGCGCCAGCAGCCAAGTGTCTTACAGCACTGAAGCTTTCTTT
CASSQVSYSTEAFF
>.|TRBJ1-4|TRBV10-1|few
TGCGCCAGCAGTGATCGGGGGGCAGGTGAAAAACTGTTTTTT
CASSDRGAGEKLFF
>.|TRBJ1-2|TRBV6-1|.
TGTGCCAGCAGTGAACCAAGGGAGGGACGGGCCTATGGCTACACCTTC
CASSEPREGRAYGYTF
>TRBD2|TRBJ2-7|TRBV7-2|once
TGTGCCAGCAGCGTAACGGGGGGGCTGGACGAGCAGTACTTC
CASSVTGGLDEQYF
>.|TRBJ2-2|TRBV7-9|.
TGTGCCAGCAGCTTAGTACAGGGAGTCACCGGGGAGCTGTTTTTT
CASSLVQGVTGELFF
>.|TRBJ1-6|TRBV4-2|.
TGTGCCAGCAGCCAAGATTCTTCAGGGAGGTATAATTCACCCCTCCACTTT
CASSQDSSGRYNSPLHF